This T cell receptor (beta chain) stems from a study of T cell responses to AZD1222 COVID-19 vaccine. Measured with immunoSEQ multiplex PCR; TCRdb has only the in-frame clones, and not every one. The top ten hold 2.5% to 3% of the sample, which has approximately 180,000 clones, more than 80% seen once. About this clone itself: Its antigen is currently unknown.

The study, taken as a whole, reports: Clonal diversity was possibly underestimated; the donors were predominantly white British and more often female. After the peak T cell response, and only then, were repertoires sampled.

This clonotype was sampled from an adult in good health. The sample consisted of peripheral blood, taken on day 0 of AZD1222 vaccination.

The CDR3 DNA reads as TGTGCCAGCAGTCAAGACTTGGGACAGATCGCTTCACCCCTCCACTTT. As protein: CASSQDLGQIASPLHF. The chain carries TRBV27 and TRBJ1-6; 7 positions agree with TRBD1. The V segment lost 5 bases and the J segment 9 bases; nucleotides outside the gene matches: 13. The CDR3 consists of 16 residues. From germline, CDR1 is MNHEY and CDR2 SMNVEV (reference sequence).